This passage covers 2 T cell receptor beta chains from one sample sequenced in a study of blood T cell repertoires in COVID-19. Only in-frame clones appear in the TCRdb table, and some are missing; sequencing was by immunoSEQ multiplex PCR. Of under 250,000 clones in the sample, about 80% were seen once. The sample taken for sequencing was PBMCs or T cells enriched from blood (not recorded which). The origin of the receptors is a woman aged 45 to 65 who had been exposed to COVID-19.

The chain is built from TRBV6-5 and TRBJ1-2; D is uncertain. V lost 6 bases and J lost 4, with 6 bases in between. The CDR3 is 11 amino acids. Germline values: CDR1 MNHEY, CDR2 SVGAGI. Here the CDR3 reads CASRFIYGYTF. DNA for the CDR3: TGTGCCAGCAGATTCATCTATGGCTACACCTTC.

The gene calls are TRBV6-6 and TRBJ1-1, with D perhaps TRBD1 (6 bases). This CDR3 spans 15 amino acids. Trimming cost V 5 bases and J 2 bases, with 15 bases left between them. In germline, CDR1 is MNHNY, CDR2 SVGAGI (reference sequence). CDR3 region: CASSVQGRGNTEAFF. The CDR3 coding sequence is TGTGCCAGCAGTGTACAGGGACGGGGAAACACTGAAGCTTTCTTT.